Presented here are 29 T cell receptor beta chains from one specimen sequenced in a study of early T cells in non-severe SARS-CoV-2 infection (dated by TCRdb to the early 2020s). Library preparation was by 5' RACE. Sequencing was carried out with a NextSeq 500. TCRdb reran the public reads through fastp at Q25 and MiXCR, keeping productive beta chains. Rows merge per CDR3 protein into single entries with the most common DNA and genes. In this sample the table shows roughly 41,000 distinct CDR3 sequences, roughly 5% of which occur a single time. The top ten constitute about 5% of the sample. The sequenced sample was whole blood. The receptors here all came from an adult who was a healthcare worker with PCR-confirmed SARS-CoV-2 infection or an uninfected control (not recorded which).

This clonotype appeared many times. This chain connects TRBV5-1 to TRBJ2-3, with D perhaps TRBD1 (6 bases). Trimming removed 0 bases at V and 9 bases at J, with 11 bases between. CDR3 length: 13 amino acids. Germline loops: CDR1 SGHRS, CDR2 YFSETQ. CDR3 loop: CASSLDREYTQYF. CDR3 bases: TGCGCCAGCAGCTTGGACAGGGAGTACACGCAGTATTTT.

This clonotype was counted many times. The rearrangement uses TRBV2 and TRBJ1-1; D is undetermined. The CDR3 consists of 14 residues. Trimming pared 1 base from V and 5 bases from J, leaving 11 bases between. Germline CDR1 is SNHLY and CDR2 is FYNNEI. Here the CDR3 reads CASSEVGRETEAFF. The CDR3 DNA sequence: TGTGCCAGCAGTGAAGTGGGGAGAGAGACTGAAGCTTTCTTT.

This clonotype occurred many times. The chain joins TRBV11-2 to TRBJ2-7, with D possibly matching TRBD2 (5 bases). This CDR3 spans 12 amino acids. Germline assignment: CDR1 SGHAT and CDR2 FQNNGV. V lost 6 bases, J lost 7 bases, and 13 bases lay in between. In DNA form, the CDR3 reads TGTGCCAGCAGTCGGACCCGCGGGGAGCAGTACTTC. It is translated as CASSRTRGEQYF.

V gene TRBV6-2 or TRBV6-3 combines with J gene TRBJ1-1; D not resolved. Trimming left V 7 bases short and J 1 base short, with 13 bases between. Germline CDR1 reads MNHEY; CDR2 reads SVGEGT. CDR3 length equals 14 residues. CDR3 coding DNA: TGTGCCAGCAACCCAACGACTGAGAACACTGAAGCTTTCTTT. Translation gives CASNPTTENTEAFF.

This clonotype showed up many times. The V gene is TRBV3-1, the J gene TRBJ2-1; D gene unclear. Germline lookup yields CDR1 LGHDT and CDR2 YNNKEL (reference sequence). Trimming took 2 bases from V and 5 from J, leaving 4 bases between them. The CDR3 is 12 residues long. CDR3 nucleotides: TGTGCCAGCAGCCAATTTGACAATGAGCAGTTCTTC. It codes for CASSQFDNEQFF.

In this sample, this clonotype turned up a few times. The rearrangement links TRBV4-3 to TRBJ2-7, with TRBD1 matching 7 bases. Germline CDR1 LGHNA, CDR2 YSLEER. The V and J ends lost 3 bases and 3 bases, in that order; junction bases with no gene match: 14. This CDR3 has 17 amino acids. CDR3 amino acids: CASSQLPRDRKSYEQYF. Here the CDR3 DNA reads TGCGCCAGCAGCCAGCTGCCGAGGGACAGAAAAAGCTACGAGCAGTACTTC.

The table lists this clonotype with many counts. The chain combines TRBV15 with TRBJ1-1, with 8 bases that match TRBD1. Germline lookup yields CDR1 LNHNV and CDR2 YYDKDF (reference sequence). This CDR3 is 14 amino acids long. The trim removed 1 base at V and 3 bases at J, leaving 1 base unmatched. The CDR3 protein is CATSRVTGDTEAFF. DNA for the CDR3: TGTGCCACCAGCAGAGTGACAGGGGACACTGAAGCTTTCTTT.

This clonotype turned up a few times. The J gene is TRBJ2-1, the V gene TRBV20-1; D remains ambiguous. Trimming pared 5 bases from V and 5 bases from J, leaving 13 bases between. This CDR3 is built from 13 residues. The germline V gene has CDR1 DFQATT and CDR2 SNEGSKA (reference sequence). The CDR3 here is CSAPTPVHNEQFF. The CDR3 coding sequence is TGCAGTGCTCCTACCCCGGTTCACAATGAGCAGTTCTTC.

This clonotype was picked up a small number of times. This rearrangement joins TRBV11-2 to TRBJ1-6; no clear D gene. The CDR3 length is 16 residues. The germline CDR1 and CDR2 sequences are SGHAT and FQNNGV. The germline V and J ends were trimmed by 0 bases and 6 bases, with 12 bases remaining between them. CDR3 nucleotides: TGTGCCAGCAGCTTAGATCGAACAGTACCTAATTCACCCCTCCACTTT. Protein sequence: CASSLDRTVPNSPLHF.

This clonotype was picked up many times. V and J are TRBV7-2 and TRBJ2-1; 8 bases are a match to TRBD2. The CDR3 contains 15 residues. V lost 3 bases, J lost 6 bases, and 7 bases stayed unmatched. The germline V gene encodes CDR1 SGHTA and CDR2 FQGNSA. The DNA for the CDR3 is TGTGCCAGCAGCTTTGTAGCGGGGCTGGGCAATGAGCAGTTCTTC. Its protein is CASSFVAGLGNEQFF. Looking up the rest from reference TRBV7-2 and TRBJ2-1 gives the full variable domain: GAGVSQSPSNKVTEKGKDVELRCDPISGHTALYWYRQSLGQGLEFLIYFQGNSAPDKSGLPSDRFSAERTGGSVSTLTIQRTQQEDSAVYLCASSFVAGLGNEQFFGPGTRLTVL.

This clonotype showed up just a few times. J is TRBJ2-7 and V is TRBV28, with TRBD1 matching over 9 bases. From germline, CDR1 is MDHEN and CDR2 SYDVKM. V trimming: 6 bases; J trimming: 2 bases; junction bases outside the gene matches: 8. There are 15 residues in the CDR3. DNA of the CDR3: TGTGCCAGCAGCCAACCGGGACAGGGTACCTACGAGCAGTACTTC. Encoded protein: CASSQPGQGTYEQYF.

This clonotype was picked up many times. V usage is TRBV4-1 and J usage is TRBJ2-2; possibly TRBD1 for D (6 bases). V dropped 4 bases and J dropped 1 base, with 13 bases sitting between them. Germline CDR1 is MGHRA and CDR2 is YSYEKL. This CDR3 contains 16 residues. CDR3 protein: CASSLTGTLNTGELFF. The CDR3 nucleotides read TGCGCCAGCAGCCTAACCGGGACACTGAACACCGGGGAGCTGTTTTTT.

This clonotype was found a few times. The chain combines TRBV30 with TRBJ1-6, with D unclear. CDR1 and CDR2 (germline): GTSNPN, SVGIG (reference sequence). This CDR3 has 12 amino acids. Trimming shortened V by 5 bases and J by 4 bases, and 6 bases separated the two germline ends. The CDR3 nucleotides are TGTGCCTGGCGGCAGTATAATTCACCCCTCCACTTT. Translating gives CAWRQYNSPLHF.

The chain combines TRBV12-3 or TRBV12-4 with TRBJ2-1; the D is unclear. Deletions cut 6 bases from V and 4 bases from J, with 7 bases between. This CDR3 contains 12 residues. Written as DNA, the CDR3 is TGTGCCAGCAGCTCTCAGTACAATGAGCAGTTCTTC. Its protein is CASSSQYNEQFF.

This clonotype was seen ten or more times. V usage is TRBV21-1 and J usage is TRBJ2-7. TRBV21-1 is a pseudogene segment. CDR3 size: 16 residues. CDR3 protein: CASSKDPAHDTYEQYF. The CDR3 bases are TGTGCCAGCAGCAAAGATCCAGCACATGATACCTACGAGCAGTACTTC.

This clonotype was counted between two and nine times. The chain has TRBV11-2 and TRBJ2-4; 9 bases are a match to TRBD1. The CDR3 spans 15 residues. J was trimmed by 7 bases and V by 2 bases; bases with no gene match: 6. Germline values: CDR1 SGHAT, CDR2 FQNNGV. The CDR3 region has the DNA TGTGCCAGCAGCTTACGCGAGGGGACAGGGAACATTCAGTACTTC. This codes for CASSLREGTGNIQYF.

This clonotype was seen at least ten times. The V call is TRBV5-1, the J call TRBJ2-1; 8 bases line up with TRBD2. The V segment lost 2 bases and the J segment 10 bases; nucleotides outside the gene matches: 20. The CDR3 is 18 amino acids. Germline V CDR1 and CDR2: SGHRS, YFSETQ. The CDR3 loop is CASSLLPVAGPNVAEQFF. CDR3 bases: TGCGCCAGCAGCTTACTACCGGTAGCGGGACCTAACGTAGCGGAGCAGTTCTTC.

In its sample, this clonotype was seen many times. This chain joins TRBV6-4 and TRBJ2-1; 7 bases fit TRBD1. The CDR3 consists of 15 residues. V lost 2 bases and J lost 8; bases outside the gene matches: 9. Germline V CDR1 and CDR2: MRHNA, SNTAGT. The CDR3 loop is CASSDTGVGWDEQFF. In DNA form, the CDR3 reads TGTGCCAGCAGTGACACAGGGGTGGGATGGGATGAGCAGTTCTTC.

The chain joins TRBV4-2 to TRBJ2-3; D remains unclear. V lost 0 bases, J lost 3 bases, and 7 bases lay in between. The CDR3 consists of 14 residues. Per germline, CDR1 LGHNA and CDR2 YNFKEQ. CDR3 bases: TGTGCCAGCAGCCAAGAAGGTAGTACAGATACGCAGTATTTT. Translated: CASSQEGSTDTQYF.

This clonotype was picked up many times. DNA for the CDR3: TGTGCCAGCAGCTTAGTTCAGAATGAAAAACTGTTTTTT. Its protein is CASSLVQNEKLFF. The chain is built from TRBV7-2 and TRBJ1-4; D not resolved. The CDR3 spans 13 residues. Germline CDR1 SGHTA, CDR2 FQGNSA. The V end lost 1 base, the J end lost 5 bases, and 5 bases lay between the germline ends. Full variable domain (rest looked up from reference TRBV7-2 and TRBJ1-4): GAGVSQSPSNKVTEKGKDVELRCDPISGHTALYWYRQSLGQGLEFLIYFQGNSAPDKSGLPSDRFSAERTGGSVSTLTIQRTQQEDSAVYLCASSLVQNEKLFFGSGTQLSVL.

This clonotype was seen many times. The CDR3 reads CSASPRGIKETQYF. The DNA for the CDR3 is TGCAGTGCTAGCCCTCGGGGGATTAAAGAGACCCAGTACTTC. This chain connects TRBV20-1 to TRBJ2-5; D possibly corresponds to TRBD2 (6 bases). The V gene lost 3 bases and the J gene lost 3 bases, with 14 bases spanning the gap. The CDR3 is 14 amino acids. The germline V gene encodes CDR1 DFQATT and CDR2 SNEGSKA (reference sequence).

The gene calls are TRBV19 and TRBJ2-1, with D perhaps assigned TRBD1 or TRBD2 (5 bases each). Germline loops: CDR1 LNHDA, CDR2 SQIVND (reference sequence). Trimming removed 5 bases at V and 0 bases at J, with 11 bases between. This CDR3 is built from 15 residues. The CDR3 spells CASSFWGSSYNEQFF. For the CDR3, the DNA is TGTGCCAGTAGTTTTTGGGGGAGCTCCTACAATGAGCAGTTCTTC. Using reference TRBV19 and TRBJ2-1 for the parts outside the CDR3, the full variable domain is DGGITQSPKYLFRKEGQNVTLSCEQNLNHDAMYWYRQDPGQGLRLIYYSQIVNDFQKGDIAEGYSVSREKKESFPLTVTSAQKNPTAFYLCASSFWGSSYNEQFFGPGTRLTVL.

There are a few counts of this clonotype. The J gene is TRBJ2-7, the V gene TRBV10-3; tentative D call: TRBD1 (6 bases). The CDR3 loop spans 11 amino acids. The V end lost 6 bases, the J end lost 4 bases, and 7 bases lay between the germline ends. Per the germline V gene, CDR1 is ENHRY and CDR2 is SYGVKD. CDR3 in DNA: TGTGCCATCAGCGGGACATACGAGCAGTACTTC. Translation gives CAISGTYEQYF.

At least ten counts were recorded for this clonotype. The V and J genes are TRBV4-1 and TRBJ1-1; D gene ambiguous. The germline V and J ends were trimmed by 2 bases and 3 bases, with 13 bases remaining between them. The CDR3 loop spans 15 amino acids. The germline V gene encodes CDR1 MGHRA and CDR2 YSYEKL. Written as DNA, the CDR3 is TGCGCCAGCAGCCAACGTAGTGTGGGTGACACTGAAGCTTTCTTT. It is translated as CASSQRSVGDTEAFF.

This clonotype was detected only a few times. The chain joins TRBV6-5 to TRBJ2-3; D remains unclear. CDR3 length: 14 residues. The germline gives CDR1 MNHEY, CDR2 SVGAGI. Trimming took 7 bases from V and 5 from J, leaving 16 bases between them. CDR3 region: CASKRTGSQDTQYF. The CDR3 nucleotides are TGTGCCAGCAAACGGACGGGTTCTCAAGATACGCAGTATTTT.

This clonotype was recorded at least ten times. The V and J genes are TRBV7-2 and TRBJ2-7; D perhaps matches TRBD1 (6 bases). Germline CDR1 reads SGHTA; CDR2 reads FQGNSA. CDR3 size: 14 residues. Trimming stripped 5 bases from V and 4 bases from J, with 15 bases between. CDR3 bases: TGTGCCAGCAGCGCAGGACAGACGTTATACGAGCAGTACTTC. Encoded protein: CASSAGQTLYEQYF.

The table lists this clonotype with a few counts. The gene calls are TRBV10-3 and TRBJ1-2; the D gene is possibly TRBD1 (5 bases). Per the germline V gene, CDR1 is ENHRY and CDR2 is SYGVKD. This CDR3 is built from 13 residues. V was trimmed by 4 bases and J by 10 bases, leaving 16 bases between them. The CDR3 nucleotides are TGTGCCATCAGTGCTCCAGGGAGGGTTGACTACACCTTC. It is translated as CAISAPGRVDYTF.

This clonotype was counted between two and nine times. The rearrangement links TRBV7-3 to TRBJ2-1, with D possibly being TRBD1 (6 bases). The CDR3 loop spans 14 amino acids. The V end was cut by 3 bases, the J end by 9 bases, with 15 bases between. In germline, CDR1 is SGHTA, CDR2 FQGTGA. CDR3 nucleotides: TGTGCCAGCAGCTTGGGGGACAACCTGAGTGAGCAGTTCTTC. This codes for CASSLGDNLSEQFF. The whole variable domain, remainder taken from reference TRBV7-3 and TRBJ2-1, is GAGVSQTPSNKVTEKGKYVELRCDPISGHTALYWYRQSLGQGPEFLIYFQGTGAADDSGLPNDRFFAVRPEGSVSTLKIQRTERGDSAVYLCASSLGDNLSEQFFGPGTRLTVL.

There are many counts of this clonotype. The CDR3 bases are TGTGCCAGCAGCTCGGGACTAGTAGGGACCGGGGAGCTGTTTTTT. Translated: CASSSGLVGTGELFF. The chain employs TRBV7-3 and TRBJ2-2; TRBD2 agrees at 8 bases. Germline V gene lookup returns CDR1 SGHTA and CDR2 FQGTGA. The CDR3 is 15 residues long. Trimming removed 4 bases from V and 5 bases from J; junction bases left unmatched: 6.